Following are 28 T cell receptor beta chains from one sample sequenced in a study of T cells in Graves' hyperthyroidism and ophthalmopathy. Amplification targeted TCR beta CDR3 regions from RNA transcripts. The HTBI set primed first-round TCR CDR3 RT-PCR. TCRdb ran MiXCR on the multiplex PCR reads and lists one entry per CDR3 protein. Here the sample spans roughly 800,000 distinct CDR3 sequences, approximately 40% being singletons. The sample consisted of blood. The source is a young man with Graves' hyperthyroidism.

Comments on this clonotype: One end of the junction varies from germline; a read error may be responsible. The chain is built from TRBV5-1 and TRBJ1-4, with TRBD1 matching 7 bases. The CDR3 totals 16 residues. CDR1 is SGHRS and CDR2 is YFSETQ in the germline V gene. CDR3 in DNA: TGTGCCAGCAGCCCCCCAGTGACGACAGGGAATGAAAAACTGTTTTTT. It yields the protein CASSPPVTTGNEKLFF.

V gene TRBV9 combines with J gene TRBJ2-6, with D maybe TRBD2 (6 bases). CDR3 length: 15 residues. The germline gives CDR1 SGDLS, CDR2 YYNGEE. V was shortened by 2 bases and J by 4 bases, with 10 bases between the two germline ends. The CDR3 loop reads CASSVGSGGANVLTF. In DNA form, the CDR3 reads TGTGCCAGCAGCGTGGGCAGCGGGGGGGCCAACGTCCTGACTTTC.

The chain couples TRBV5-4 to TRBJ2-7; TRBD1 matches at 10 bases. This CDR3 region has 17 residues. CDR1 is SGHNT and CDR2 is YYREEE in the germline V gene (reference sequence). Trimming removed 3 bases from V and 2 bases from J; junction bases left unmatched: 11. CDR3 protein: CASSSPGTGALTYEQYF. CDR3 sequence (DNA): TGTGCCAGCAGCTCCCCCGGGACAGGGGCCCTTACCTACGAGCAGTACTTC.

The V call is TRBV7-2, the J call TRBJ2-2, with D maybe TRBD1 (6 bases). The germline V gene has CDR1 SGHTA and CDR2 FQGNSA. Trimming removed 5 bases at V and 2 bases at J, with 12 bases between. This CDR3 is built from 15 residues. CDR3 in DNA: TGTGCCAGCAGCCCCAGGGGAACAAACACCGGGGAGCTGTTTTTT. Translation: CASSPRGTNTGELFF. Combining the CDR3 with reference TRBV7-2 and TRBJ2-2 gives the whole variable domain GAGVSQSPSNKVTEKGKDVELRCDPISGHTALYWYRQSLGQGLEFLIYFQGNSAPDKSGLPSDRFSAERTGGSVSTLTIQRTQQEDSAVYLCASSPRGTNTGELFFGEGSRLTVL.

This clonotype was seen ten or more times. The rearrangement links TRBV24-1 to TRBJ2-7, with D uncertain. This CDR3 spans 14 amino acids. Germline V gene lookup returns CDR1 KGHDR and CDR2 SFDVKD. V lost 3 bases and J 3 bases, leaving 11 bases between the germline ends. CDR3 sequence: CATSDATLGYEQYF. The CDR3 DNA sequence: TGTGCCACCAGTGATGCGACTTTGGGCTACGAGCAGTACTTC.

This clonotype has a handful of counts. V usage is TRBV7-8 and J usage is TRBJ2-7, with a tentative D call TRBD1 (6 bases). Trimming removed 5 bases from V and 3 bases from J, with 14 bases in between. The CDR3 runs 14 residues. Germline loops: CDR1 SGHVS, CDR2 FQNEAQ. The CDR3 is CASSPGVIFYEQYF. CDR3 bases: TGTGCCAGCAGCCCAGGGGTGATTTTCTACGAGCAGTACTTC.

The rearrangement links TRBV19 to TRBJ1-2; the D is unclear. The CDR3 extends over 14 amino acids. Germline V gives CDR1 LNHDA, CDR2 SQIVND (reference sequence). The V end was cut by 1 base, the J end by 6 bases, with 12 bases between. Written as DNA, the CDR3 is TGTGCCAGTAGTATAGCTCCAGAAATGGATGGCTACACCTTC. This codes for CASSIAPEMDGYTF.

This clonotype was counted at least ten times. V gene TRBV10-3 combines with J gene TRBJ1-1; weak D call: TRBD1 (6 bases). V lost 11 bases to trimming and J lost 3 bases, with 13 bases between them. In germline, CDR1 is ENHRY, CDR2 SYGVKD. The CDR3 runs 12 residues. CDR3: CACEGGDTEAFF. DNA for the CDR3: TGTGCCTGTGAAGGGGGTGACACTGAAGCTTTCTTT.

This clonotype was counted a few times. The J gene is TRBJ1-5, the V gene TRBV27; D unresolved. V lost 0 bases to trimming and J lost 0 bases, with 6 bases between them. There are 15 residues in the CDR3. Germline CDR1 is MNHEY and CDR2 is SMNVEV (reference sequence). DNA for the CDR3: TGTGCCAGCAGTTTATCGCCGTATAGCAATCAGCCCCAGCATTTT. It codes for CASSLSPYSNQPQHF.

In its sample, this clonotype was seen many times. The chain links TRBV7-6 to TRBJ2-7; D is undetermined. The CDR3 has 15 amino acids. Germline lookup yields CDR1 SGHVS and CDR2 FNYEAQ. The V and J ends lost 1 base and 0 bases respectively, with 10 bases between them. The CDR3 DNA is TGTGCCAGCAGCTTAGAGGCGGAGAGCTCCTACGAGCAGTACTTC. Translation: CASSLEAESSYEQYF.

This clonotype occurred many times. This chain joins TRBV2 and TRBJ1-5; D ambiguous. The germline V and J ends were trimmed by 8 bases and 2 bases, with 10 bases remaining between them. Germline values: CDR1 SNHLY, CDR2 FYNNEI. The CDR3 has 13 amino acids. The chain's CDR3 is CASASGGNQPQHF. The CDR3 bases are TGTGCCAGCGCGAGTGGTGGCAATCAGCCCCAGCATTTT.

V is TRBV29-1 and J is TRBJ2-2, with 8 bases fitting TRBD1. The CDR3 consists of 14 residues. With V trimmed by 6 bases and J by 1 base, 4 bases remained unmatched. Per the germline V gene, CDR1 is SQVTM and CDR2 is ANQGSEA. The CDR3 region is CSVGTGRNTGELFF. CDR3 DNA: TGCAGCGTCGGGACAGGACGGAACACCGGGGAGCTGTTTTTT.

Points on this clonotype: A much more abundant neighbour one base away suggests this may be a read error. The CDR3 reads CASRMGYEQYF. The CDR3 DNA follows: TGTGCCAGCAGAATGGGCTACGAGCAGTACTTC. The chain employs TRBV25-1 and TRBJ2-7; D ambiguous. The germline CDR1 and CDR2 sequences are MGHDK and SYGVNS. Trimming took 6 bases from V and 3 from J, leaving 6 bases between them. This CDR3 region has 11 residues.

This clonotype was observed many times. V is TRBV10-3 and J is TRBJ1-1; 7 positions agree with TRBD1. The CDR3 contains 17 residues. Unmatched junction bases numbered 7, after V lost 0 bases and J lost 0 bases. Germline CDR1 is ENHRY and CDR2 is SYGVKD. The CDR3 loop is CAISESRNRGLNTEAFF. The CDR3 DNA follows: TGTGCCATCAGTGAGTCAAGGAACAGGGGTTTGAACACTGAAGCTTTCTTT.

CDR3 protein: CASSPLATHEQYF. The CDR3 DNA reads TGTGCCAGCAGCCCCCTCGCTACCCACGAGCAGTACTTC. The chain combines TRBV14 with TRBJ2-7; no firm D call. V was trimmed by 4 bases and J by 5 bases, leaving 12 bases between them. The germline gives CDR1 SGHDN, CDR2 FVKESK. The CDR3 sequence is 13 residues long. The full variable domain, its missing parts supplied by reference TRBV14 and TRBJ2-7, is EAGVTQFPSHSVIEKGQTVTLRCDPISGHDNLYWYRRVMGKEIKFLLHFVKESKQDESGMPNNRFLAERTGGTYSTLKVQPAELEDSGVYFCASSPLATHEQYFGPGTRLTVT.

The table lists this clonotype with a few counts. The DNA of the CDR3 is TGTGCCAGTAGTATTATTTCAGGGTCTCAGCCCCAGCATTTT. It specifies CASSIISGSQPQHF. V gene TRBV19 combines with J gene TRBJ1-5; D might be TRBD1 (5 bases). This CDR3 contains 14 residues. CDR1 and CDR2 (germline): LNHDA, SQIVND (reference sequence). V lost 3 bases and J lost 6, with 12 bases in between.

This chain uses TRBV20-1 with TRBJ2-7, with TRBD2 matching 8 bases. The CDR3 has 14 residues. V gave up 6 bases and J gave up 6 bases; unmatched junction bases: 13. Germline V gene data show CDR1 as DFQATT and CDR2 as SNEGSKA (reference sequence). CDR3 in amino acids: CSASSSLLAGEQYF. The CDR3 DNA follows: TGCAGTGCCAGCAGCTCGCTCCTAGCGGGCGAGCAGTACTTC.

This clonotype was detected ten times or more. The V call is TRBV29-1, the J call TRBJ2-7, with 7 bases matching TRBD1. The V gene's germline CDR1 is SQVTM and CDR2 ANQGSEA. J was trimmed by 2 bases and V by 6 bases; bases with no gene match: 10. The CDR3 contains 14 residues. CDR3 region: CSVATGWGTYEQYF. DNA of the CDR3: TGCAGCGTAGCGACAGGGTGGGGGACCTACGAGCAGTACTTC.

This clonotype was seen a few times. The chain combines TRBV4-1 with TRBJ2-7; 7 positions agree with TRBD1. After removal of 0 bases from V and 2 bases from J, the junction contained 4 bases not matched to a gene. Germline loops: CDR1 MGHRA, CDR2 YSYEKL. This CDR3 spans 15 amino acids. CDR3 in DNA: TGCGCCAGCAGCCAAGAAGAGGGACAGCCCTACGAGCAGTACTTC. It yields the protein CASSQEEGQPYEQYF.

This clonotype came up a few times. V and J are TRBV2 and TRBJ2-2; the D gene is possibly TRBD1 (6 bases). In germline, CDR1 is SNHLY, CDR2 FYNNEI. This CDR3 is 16 amino acids long. Trimming pared 5 bases from V and 7 bases from J, leaving 20 bases between. Written as DNA, the CDR3 is TGTGCCAGCAGTTTATCACAGGGATTTGTGATCGGGGAGCTGTTTTTT. Protein sequence: CASSLSQGFVIGELFF. The whole variable domain, filled in from reference TRBV2 and TRBJ2-2, reads EPEVTQTPSHQVTQMGQEVILRCVPISNHLYFYWYRQILGQKVEFLVSFYNNEISEKSEIFDDQFSVERPDGSNFTLKIRSTKLEDSAMYFCASSLSQGFVIGELFFGEGSRLTVL.

This clonotype was counted at least ten times. V is TRBV25-1 and J is TRBJ1-6; D remains unclear. This CDR3 is 13 amino acids long. V lost 6 bases and J lost 9, with 12 bases in between. Looked up from germline, CDR1 is MGHDK and CDR2 is SYGVNS. The DNA for the CDR3 is TGTGCCAGCAGCCAAGGTGTGGGTTCACCCCTCCACTTT. This gives the protein CASSQGVGSPLHF. Complete variable domain (other parts from reference TRBV25-1 and TRBJ1-6): EADIYQTPRYLVIGTGKKITLECSQTMGHDKMYWYQQDPGMELHLIHYSYGVNSTEKGDLSSESTVSRIRTEHFPLTLESARPSHTSQYLCASSQGVGSPLHFGNGTRLTVT.

A note on this clonotype: A much bigger clone sits one base away, suggesting this may be a read error. This chain joins TRBV7-8 and TRBJ2-5; 8 bases align to TRBD2. The CDR3 loop spans 15 amino acids. Germline-derived CDR1 and CDR2 are SGHVS and FQNEAQ. This CDR3 reads CAGSLAAGDSETQYF. CDR3 in DNA: TGTGCCGGCAGCCTGGCAGCGGGGGACTCAGAGACCCAGTACTTC.

The V call is TRBV7-9, the J call TRBJ2-5; 7 nucleotides align to TRBD2. The trim removed 5 bases at V and 3 bases at J, leaving 6 bases unmatched. The CDR3 runs to 14 residues. In germline, CDR1 is SEHNR, CDR2 FQNEAQ (reference sequence). The CDR3 DNA follows: TGTGCCAGCAGCACAGCGGGGACTGAAGAGACCCAGTACTTC. This codes for CASSTAGTEETQYF.

This clonotype was detected ten times or more. J is TRBJ2-7 and V is TRBV7-8; 8 nucleotides match TRBD2. Trimming cost V 7 bases and J 6 bases; bases outside gene matches: 8. Germline loops: CDR1 SGHVS, CDR2 FQNEAQ. CDR3 length: 13 residues. CDR3 in amino acids: CASTTPGGLEQYF. The CDR3, as DNA: TGTGCCAGCACCACCCCGGGAGGGCTCGAGCAGTACTTC.

This clonotype was counted between two and nine times. This chain uses TRBV29-1 with TRBJ2-3; D possibly corresponds to TRBD2 (6 bases). The germline gives CDR1 SQVTM, CDR2 ANQGSEA. Deletions cut 2 bases from V and 4 bases from J, with 16 bases between. The CDR3 contains 15 residues. The CDR3 sequence: CSVERGREASDTQYF. The CDR3 DNA follows: TGCAGCGTTGAACGTGGCAGGGAGGCGTCAGATACGCAGTATTTT.

The chain uses TRBV19 and TRBJ1-1; D gene unclear. V gave up 7 bases and J gave up 6 bases, with 12 bases separating them. Germline loops: CDR1 LNHDA, CDR2 SQIVND (reference sequence). This CDR3 has 12 amino acids. In nucleotides, the CDR3 is TGTGCCAGTACCCCCCAGGTCTCTGAAGCTTTCTTT. Protein sequence: CASTPQVSEAFF.

This clonotype was detected a few times. The chain carries TRBV29-1 and TRBJ2-7; D is possibly TRBD2 (7 bases). Trimming took off 4 bases at V and 2 bases at J, with 12 bases between the two ends. Per the germline V gene, CDR1 is SQVTM and CDR2 is ANQGSEA. This CDR3 comprises 13 residues. CDR3 protein: CSVVGGLTYEQYF. CDR3 in DNA: TGCAGCGTTGTCGGGGGGCTAACCTACGAGCAGTACTTC.

CDR3 sequence (DNA): TGTGCCAGCAGTTCCCAGGCCGGAGATCCGAATTCACCCCTCCACTTT. Translation: CASSSQAGDPNSPLHF. The rearrangement joins TRBV27 to TRBJ1-6; no definite D call. The CDR3 length is 16 residues. The V and J ends lost 4 bases and 7 bases respectively, with 17 bases between them. Germline loops: CDR1 MNHEY, CDR2 SMNVEV (reference sequence).